Sequencing of this TCR beta chain was carried out in a study of blood T cell repertoires in COVID-19. Study background: Sample material is recorded as cDNA or gDNA derived from T cells, B-cell-depleted T cells, or PBMCs.

The protocol was immunoSEQ multiplex PCR, while the TCRdb copy is restricted to in-frame clones and leaves out a portion. In the table there are about 670,000 clones, 70% to 90% of which are singletons. The specimen was peripheral blood. The receptor comes from a woman under 30 with acute or convalescent COVID-19.

CDR3 protein: CASSEGTGTSSYEQYF. The DNA for the CDR3 is TGTGCCAGCAGTGAGGGGACAGGTACATCCTCCTACGAGCAGTACTTC. This chain links TRBV25-1 with TRBJ2-7, with 8 bases matching TRBD1. The junction had 7 bases not matched to a gene; V was cut back by 3 bases and J by 0 bases. The CDR3 runs to 16 residues. In germline, CDR1 is MGHDK, CDR2 SYGVNS.